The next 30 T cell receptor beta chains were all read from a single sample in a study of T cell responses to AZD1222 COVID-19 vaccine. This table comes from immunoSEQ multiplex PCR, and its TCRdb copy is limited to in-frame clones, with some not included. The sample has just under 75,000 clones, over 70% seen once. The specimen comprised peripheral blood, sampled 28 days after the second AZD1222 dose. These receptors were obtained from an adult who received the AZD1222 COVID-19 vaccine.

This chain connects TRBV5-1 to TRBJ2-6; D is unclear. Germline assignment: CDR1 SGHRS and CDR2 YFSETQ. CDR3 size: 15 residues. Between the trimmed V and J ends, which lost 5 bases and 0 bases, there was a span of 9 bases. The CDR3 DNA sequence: TGCGCCAGCAGGCCAACAAGCTCTGGGGCCAACGTCCTGACTTTC. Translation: CASRPTSSGANVLTF.

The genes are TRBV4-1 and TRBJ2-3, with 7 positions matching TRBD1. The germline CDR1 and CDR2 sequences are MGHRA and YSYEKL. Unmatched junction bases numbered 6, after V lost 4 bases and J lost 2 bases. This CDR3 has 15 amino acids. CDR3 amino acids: CASSLTDRNTDTQYF. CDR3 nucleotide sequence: TGCGCCAGCAGCCTCACGGACAGGAACACAGATACGCAGTATTTT.

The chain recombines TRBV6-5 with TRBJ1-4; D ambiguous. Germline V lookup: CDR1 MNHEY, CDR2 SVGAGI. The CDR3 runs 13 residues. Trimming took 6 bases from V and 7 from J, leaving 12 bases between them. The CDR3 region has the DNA TGTGCCAGCAGGACCAATTTGGGTGAAAAACTGTTTTTT. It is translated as CASRTNLGEKLFF.

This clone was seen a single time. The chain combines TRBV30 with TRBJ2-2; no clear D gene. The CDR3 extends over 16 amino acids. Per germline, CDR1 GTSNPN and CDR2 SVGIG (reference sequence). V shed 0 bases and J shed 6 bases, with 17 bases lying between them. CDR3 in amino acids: CAWSVLELGVAGELFF. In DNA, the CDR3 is TGTGCCTGGAGTGTACTGGAGCTAGGAGTGGCCGGGGAGCTGTTTTTT.

For the CDR3, the DNA is TGTGCCAGCCCCCCGCGGGCAGGTCCTACCTCTGGGGCCAACGTCCTGACTTTC. Its translation: CASPPRAGPTSGANVLTF. The chain links TRBV7-7 to TRBJ2-6, with D possibly matching TRBD2 (5 bases). CDR1 and CDR2 from the germline V gene are SSHAT and FNYEAQ (reference sequence). Trimming took off 8 bases at V and 0 bases at J, with 20 bases between the two ends. CDR3 length: 18 amino acids. The full variable domain, rest sourced from reference TRBV7-7 and TRBJ2-6, is GAGVSQSPRYKVTKRGQDVTLRCDPISSHATLYWYQQALGQGPEFLTYFNYEAQPDKSGLPSDRFSAERPEGSISTLTIQRTEQRDSAMYRCASPPRAGPTSGANVLTFGAGSRLTVL.

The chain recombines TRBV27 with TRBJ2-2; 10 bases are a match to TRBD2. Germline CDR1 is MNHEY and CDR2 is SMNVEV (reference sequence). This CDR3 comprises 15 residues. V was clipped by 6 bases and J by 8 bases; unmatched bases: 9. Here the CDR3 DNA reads TGTGCCAGCAGAAATGTAGCGGGAGGCGCGGGGGAGCTGTTTTTT. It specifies CASRNVAGGAGELFF.

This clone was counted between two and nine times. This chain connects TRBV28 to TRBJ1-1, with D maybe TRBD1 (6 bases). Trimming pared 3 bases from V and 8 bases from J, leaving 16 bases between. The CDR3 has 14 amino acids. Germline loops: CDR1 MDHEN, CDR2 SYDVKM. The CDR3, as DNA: TGTGCCAGCAGTTTTCGGGGGAGGGGGAACGAAGCTTTCTTT. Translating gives CASSFRGRGNEAFF.

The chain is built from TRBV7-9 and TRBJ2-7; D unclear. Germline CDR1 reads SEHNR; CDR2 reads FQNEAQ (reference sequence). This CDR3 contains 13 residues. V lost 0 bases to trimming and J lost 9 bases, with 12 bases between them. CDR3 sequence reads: CASSLAPKARQYF. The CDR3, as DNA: TGTGCCAGCAGCTTAGCCCCAAAGGCAAGGCAGTACTTC.

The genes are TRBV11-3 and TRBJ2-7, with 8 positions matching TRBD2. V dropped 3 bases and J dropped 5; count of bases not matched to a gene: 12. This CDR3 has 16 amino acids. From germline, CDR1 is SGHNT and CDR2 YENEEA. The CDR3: CASSFLREGLSHEQYF. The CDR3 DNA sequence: TGTGCCAGCAGCTTCTTACGGGAGGGCCTTTCCCACGAGCAGTACTTC.

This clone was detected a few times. DNA of the CDR3: TGTGCCAGCAGCCTAGGAGGGTTTCGAGATTTCGAGCAGTACTTC. This gives the protein CASSLGGFRDFEQYF. The chain employs TRBV5-6 and TRBJ2-7, with D possibly TRBD2 on 6 matching bases. Between the trimmed V and J ends, which lost 4 bases and 6 bases, there was a span of 20 bases. Germline CDR1 SGHDT, CDR2 YYEEEE. This CDR3 has 15 residues.

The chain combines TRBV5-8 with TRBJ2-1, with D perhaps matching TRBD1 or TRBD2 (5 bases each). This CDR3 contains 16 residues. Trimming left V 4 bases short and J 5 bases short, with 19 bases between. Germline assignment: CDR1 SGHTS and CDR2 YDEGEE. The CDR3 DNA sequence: TGTGCCAGCAGCCCCCCGGGACCCTCTAGCCACAATGAGCAGTTCTTC. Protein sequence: CASSPPGPSSHNEQFF.

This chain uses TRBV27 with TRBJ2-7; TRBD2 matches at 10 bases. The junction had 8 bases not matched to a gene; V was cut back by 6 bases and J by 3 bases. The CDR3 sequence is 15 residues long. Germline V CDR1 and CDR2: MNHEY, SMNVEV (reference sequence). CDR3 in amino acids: CASRGPSGSFYEQYF. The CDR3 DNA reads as TGTGCCAGCAGGGGCCCTAGCGGGAGTTTCTACGAGCAGTACTTC.

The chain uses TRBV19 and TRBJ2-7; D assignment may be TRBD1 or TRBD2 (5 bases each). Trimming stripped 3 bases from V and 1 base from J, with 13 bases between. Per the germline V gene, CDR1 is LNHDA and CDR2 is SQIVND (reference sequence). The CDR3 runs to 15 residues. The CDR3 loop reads CASSIAGTESYEQYF. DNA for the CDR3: TGTGCCAGTAGTATTGCTGGGACGGAGTCCTACGAGCAGTACTTC.

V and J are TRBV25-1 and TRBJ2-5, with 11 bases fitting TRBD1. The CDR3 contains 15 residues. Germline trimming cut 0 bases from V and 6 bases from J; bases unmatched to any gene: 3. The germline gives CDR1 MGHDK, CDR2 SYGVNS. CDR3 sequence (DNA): TGTGCCAGCAGTGAATATGGGACAGGGGGGAAGACCCAGTACTTC. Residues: CASSEYGTGGKTQYF.

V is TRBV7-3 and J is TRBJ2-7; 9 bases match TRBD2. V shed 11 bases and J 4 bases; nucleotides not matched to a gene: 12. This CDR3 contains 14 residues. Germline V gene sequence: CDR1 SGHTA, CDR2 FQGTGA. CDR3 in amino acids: CASAKAGGRYEQYF. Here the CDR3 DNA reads TGTGCCTCTGCCAAGGCGGGAGGGAGGTACGAGCAGTACTTC.

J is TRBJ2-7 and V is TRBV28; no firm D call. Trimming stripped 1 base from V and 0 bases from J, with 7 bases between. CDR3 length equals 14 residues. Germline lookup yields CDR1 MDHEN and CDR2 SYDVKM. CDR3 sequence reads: CASSLFVSSYEQYF. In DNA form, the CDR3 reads TGTGCCAGCAGTTTATTCGTAAGCTCCTACGAGCAGTACTTC.

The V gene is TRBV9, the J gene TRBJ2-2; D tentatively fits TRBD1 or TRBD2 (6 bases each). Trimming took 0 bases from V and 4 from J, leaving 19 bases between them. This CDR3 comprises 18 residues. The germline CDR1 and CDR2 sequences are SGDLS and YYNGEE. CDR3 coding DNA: TGTGCCAGCAGCGTAGCGCCCGGAAGGGGGGCGGTCACCGGGGAGCTGTTTTTT. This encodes CASSVAPGRGAVTGELFF.

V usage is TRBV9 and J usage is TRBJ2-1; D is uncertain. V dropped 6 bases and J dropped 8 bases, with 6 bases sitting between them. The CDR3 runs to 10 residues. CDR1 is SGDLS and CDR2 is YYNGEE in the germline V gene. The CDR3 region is CASITHEQFF. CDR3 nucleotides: TGTGCCAGCATCACGCATGAGCAGTTCTTC.

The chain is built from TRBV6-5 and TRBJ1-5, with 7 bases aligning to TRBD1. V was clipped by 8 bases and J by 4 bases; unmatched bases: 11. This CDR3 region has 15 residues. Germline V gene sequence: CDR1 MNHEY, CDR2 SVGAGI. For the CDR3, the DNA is TGTGCCAGCGCCCCAGGGGGAAGAATTAATCAGCCCCAGCATTTT. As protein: CASAPGGRINQPQHF.

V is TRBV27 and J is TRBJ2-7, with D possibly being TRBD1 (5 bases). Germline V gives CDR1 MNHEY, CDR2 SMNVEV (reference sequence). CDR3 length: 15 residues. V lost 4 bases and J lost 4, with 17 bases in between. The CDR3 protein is CASSSLLDRRYEQYF. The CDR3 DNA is TGTGCCAGCAGTTCCCTACTTGACAGAAGGTACGAGCAGTACTTC.

In nucleotides, the CDR3 is TGTGCCAGCAGTTATAGGGGCCCCACAGATACGCAGTATTTT. Amino acid sequence: CASSYRGPTDTQYF. This chain joins TRBV6-5 and TRBJ2-3, with D maybe TRBD1 (5 bases). This CDR3 spans 14 amino acids. CDR1 and CDR2 from the germline V gene are MNHEY and SVGAGI. The ends were cut back, 3 bases at V and 2 bases at J, with 9 bases in the middle.

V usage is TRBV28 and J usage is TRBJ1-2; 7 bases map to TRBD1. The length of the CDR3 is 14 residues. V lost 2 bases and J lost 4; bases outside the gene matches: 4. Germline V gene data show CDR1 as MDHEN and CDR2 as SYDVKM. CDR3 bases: TGTGCCAGCAGTTTAGCAACAGGGGTCTATGGCTACACCTTC. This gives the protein CASSLATGVYGYTF.

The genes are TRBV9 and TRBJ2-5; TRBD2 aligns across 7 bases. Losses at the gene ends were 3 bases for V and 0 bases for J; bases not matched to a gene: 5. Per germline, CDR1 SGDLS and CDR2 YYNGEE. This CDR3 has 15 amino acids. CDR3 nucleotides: TGTGCCAGCAGCGCCTGGGGGGGGTACCAAGAGACCCAGTACTTC. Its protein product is CASSAWGGYQETQYF.

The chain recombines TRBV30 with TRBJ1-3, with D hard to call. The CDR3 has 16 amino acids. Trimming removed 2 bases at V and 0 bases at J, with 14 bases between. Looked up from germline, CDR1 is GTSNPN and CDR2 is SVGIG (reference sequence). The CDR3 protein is CAWSWETTSSGNTIYF. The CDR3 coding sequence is TGTGCCTGGAGTTGGGAGACCACTAGCTCTGGAAACACCATATATTTT.

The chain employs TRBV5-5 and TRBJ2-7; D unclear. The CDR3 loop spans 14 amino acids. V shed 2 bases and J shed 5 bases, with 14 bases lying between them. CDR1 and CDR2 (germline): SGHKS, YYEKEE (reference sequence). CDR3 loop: CASSFYPGEDEQYF. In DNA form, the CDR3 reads TGTGCCAGCAGCTTTTACCCTGGAGAGGACGAGCAGTACTTC.

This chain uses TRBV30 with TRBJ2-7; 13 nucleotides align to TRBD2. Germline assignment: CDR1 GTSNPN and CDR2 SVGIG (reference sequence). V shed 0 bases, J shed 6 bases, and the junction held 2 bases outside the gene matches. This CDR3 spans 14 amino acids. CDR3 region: CAWSVGTSGAEQYF. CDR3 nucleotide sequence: TGTGCCTGGAGTGTAGGGACTAGCGGGGCCGAGCAGTACTTC.

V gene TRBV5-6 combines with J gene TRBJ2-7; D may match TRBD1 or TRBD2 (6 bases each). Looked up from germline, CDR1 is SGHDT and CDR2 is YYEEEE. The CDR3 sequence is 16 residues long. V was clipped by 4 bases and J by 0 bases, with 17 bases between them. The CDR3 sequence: CASSLPGARSSYEQYF. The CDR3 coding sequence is TGTGCCAGCAGCCTCCCGGGGGCCCGATCCTCCTACGAGCAGTACTTC.

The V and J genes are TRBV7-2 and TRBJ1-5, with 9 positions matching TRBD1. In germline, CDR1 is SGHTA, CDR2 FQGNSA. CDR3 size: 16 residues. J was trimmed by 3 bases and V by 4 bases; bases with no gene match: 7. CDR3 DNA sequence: TGTGCCAGCAGCTCGAGAGGGACAGGGTTCAATCAGCCCCAGCATTTT. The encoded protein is CASSSRGTGFNQPQHF.

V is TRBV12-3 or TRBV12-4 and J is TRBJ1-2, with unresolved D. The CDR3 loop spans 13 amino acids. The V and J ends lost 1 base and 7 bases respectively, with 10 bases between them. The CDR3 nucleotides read TGTGCCAGCAGTTTAGAACCCCTTGGTGGCTACACCTTC. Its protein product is CASSLEPLGGYTF.

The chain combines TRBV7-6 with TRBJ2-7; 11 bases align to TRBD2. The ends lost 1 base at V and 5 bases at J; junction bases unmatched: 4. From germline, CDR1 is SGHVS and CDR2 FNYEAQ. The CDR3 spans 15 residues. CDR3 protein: CASSLVAGGRNEQYF. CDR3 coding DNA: TGTGCCAGCAGCTTAGTAGCGGGGGGGCGAAACGAGCAGTACTTC.